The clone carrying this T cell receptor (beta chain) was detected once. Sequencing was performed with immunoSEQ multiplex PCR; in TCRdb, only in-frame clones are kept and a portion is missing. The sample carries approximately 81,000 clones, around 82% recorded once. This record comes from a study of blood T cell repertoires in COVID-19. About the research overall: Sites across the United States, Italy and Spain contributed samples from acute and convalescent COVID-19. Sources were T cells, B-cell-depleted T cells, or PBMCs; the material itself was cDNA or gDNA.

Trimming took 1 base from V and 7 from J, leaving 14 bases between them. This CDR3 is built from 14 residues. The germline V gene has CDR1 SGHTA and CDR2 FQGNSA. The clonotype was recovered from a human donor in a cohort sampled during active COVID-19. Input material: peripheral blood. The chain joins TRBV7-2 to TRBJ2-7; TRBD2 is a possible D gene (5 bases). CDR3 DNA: TGTGCCAGCAGCTTAGAAGCCGGGGTAGGAGAGCAGTACTTC. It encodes CASSLEAGVGEQYF.